Below are 30 T cell receptor beta chains sequenced from a single sample in a study of Ad26.COV2.S vaccination and SARS-CoV-2 variants. Treatment indicated: 15 to 20 received Ad26.COV2.S at low or high dose, single or two shots; about 5 received placebo; per-sample allocation not given. Sample collection was performed on day 63 after the first vaccine or placebo injection. Some clones are missing from TCRdb's copy, which holds only in-frame ones; the method was immunoSEQ multiplex PCR. Of about 440,000 clones in the sample, 90% were seen once. Source: peripheral blood, taken in a trial of Ad26.COV2.S vaccine versus placebo. These receptors originate from a person aged 18-65 years who received the Ad26.COV2.S COVID-19 vaccine or a placebo.

The V gene is TRBV5-6, the J gene TRBJ1-6, with TRBD1 as a possible D gene (6 bases). CDR1 is SGHDT and CDR2 is YYEEEE in the germline V gene. The CDR3 contains 17 residues. Trimming pared 0 bases from V and 0 bases from J, leaving 10 bases between. DNA of the CDR3: TGTGCCAGCAGCTTGGAACAGGGAAGCTCCTATAATTCACCCCTCCACTTT. It specifies CASSLEQGSSYNSPLHF.

For the CDR3, the DNA is TGTGCCAGCAGTTTAAATATACCTGCAACTAATGAAAAACTGTTTTTT. Its protein is CASSLNIPATNEKLFF. J is TRBJ1-4 and V is TRBV28; D gene unclear. Trimming shortened V by 2 bases and J by 0 bases, and 10 bases separated the two germline ends. Germline-derived CDR1 and CDR2 are MDHEN and SYDVKM. This CDR3 is 16 amino acids long.

V and J are TRBV6-1 and TRBJ2-7; D gene ambiguous. The CDR3 contains 13 residues. Per the germline V gene, CDR1 is MNHNS and CDR2 is SASEGT. Between the trimmed V and J ends, which lost 2 bases and 6 bases, there was a span of 11 bases. In nucleotides, the CDR3 is TGTGCCAGCAGTGAATTCAGGCCCAGCGAGCAGTACTTC. As protein: CASSEFRPSEQYF.

This chain links TRBV25-1 with TRBJ2-7; D unresolved. The CDR3 has 11 residues. Per germline, CDR1 MGHDK and CDR2 SYGVNS. V shed 8 bases and J shed 0 bases, with 5 bases lying between them. CDR3 sequence (DNA): TGTGCCAGCCGGAGCTCCTACGAGCAGTACTTC. Translated, it gives CASRSSYEQYF.

This clone showed up just a few times. The chain carries TRBV30 and TRBJ1-6, with D possibly matching TRBD1 (6 bases). The germline V gene encodes CDR1 GTSNPN and CDR2 SVGIG (reference sequence). This CDR3 comprises 15 residues. Deletions cut 0 bases from V and 7 bases from J, with 13 bases between. The CDR3 DNA is TGTGCCTGGAGTGTATTGGGGGCCGGGAATTCACCCCTCCACTTT. Protein sequence: CAWSVLGAGNSPLHF.

The V and J genes are TRBV2 and TRBJ1-5; 11 bases are shared with TRBD1. The J segment lost 5 bases and the V segment lost 8 bases, leaving 11 bases of the junction unmatched. Germline V gives CDR1 SNHLY, CDR2 FYNNEI. This CDR3 is 16 amino acids long. DNA of the CDR3: TGTGCCAGCGTCGGCTCCGGGACAGGGGGGTATCAGCCCCAGCATTTT. This gives the protein CASVGSGTGGYQPQHF.

This chain uses TRBV7-6 with TRBJ2-3, with D hard to call. The ends were cut back, 0 bases at V and 0 bases at J, with 10 bases in the middle. The CDR3 loop spans 16 amino acids. Germline assignment: CDR1 SGHVS and CDR2 FNYEAQ. CDR3 nucleotides: TGTGCCAGCAGCTTAGCGAGCACGGGTAGCACAGATACGCAGTATTTT. This encodes CASSLASTGSTDTQYF.

The CDR3 reads CASSLSWGNTGELFF. CDR3 DNA sequence: TGTGCCAGCAGCCTTTCGTGGGGGAACACCGGGGAGCTGTTTTTT. V usage is TRBV3-1 (or the pseudogene TRBV3-2) and J usage is TRBJ2-2, with D uncertain. Germline V lookup: CDR1 LGHDT, CDR2 YNNKEL (reference sequence). Trimming removed 4 bases from V and 1 base from J, with 10 bases in between. The CDR3 is made up of 15 amino acids.

With regard to this clone: Other nucleotide sequences in the sample specify the same CDR3. This chain uses TRBV9 with TRBJ2-1; D unclear. This CDR3 is 13 amino acids long. CDR1 and CDR2 from the germline V gene are SGDLS and YYNGEE. Trimming removed 0 bases at V and 4 bases at J, with 5 bases between. Written as DNA, the CDR3 is TGTGCCAGCAGCGTAGCCGGATACAATGAGCAGTTCTTC. It encodes CASSVAGYNEQFF.

DNA of the CDR3: TGTGCCAGCAGCAGTGGGACTAGCGGCCCCTACGAGCAGTACTTC. Its protein product is CASSSGTSGPYEQYF. This chain links TRBV11-2 with TRBJ2-7; 11 bases map to TRBD2. CDR1 is SGHAT and CDR2 is FQNNGV in the germline V gene. This CDR3 is built from 15 residues. V lost 5 bases to trimming and J lost 2 bases; unmatched junction nucleotides: 5.

The chain joins TRBV5-1 to TRBJ1-1; D not certain. Trimming took off 4 bases at V and 1 base at J, with 14 bases between the two ends. This CDR3 is 15 amino acids long. The germline CDR1 and CDR2 sequences are SGHRS and YFSETQ. The CDR3 is CASSQSSLGNTEAFF. CDR3 nucleotides: TGCGCCAGCAGCCAGTCATCACTGGGGAACACTGAAGCTTTCTTT.

The table lists this clone with a count of one. This chain joins TRBV9 and TRBJ2-5; 9 bases match TRBD2. Germline trimming cut 0 bases from V and 5 bases from J; bases unmatched to any gene: 8. Germline V CDR1 and CDR2: SGDLS, YYNGEE. The CDR3 runs to 16 residues. The CDR3 loop is CASSVEGAGGRETQYF. CDR3 in DNA: TGTGCCAGCAGCGTAGAAGGAGCGGGAGGTCGGGAGACCCAGTACTTC.

This clone was seen a single time. The chain links TRBV28 to TRBJ2-6; TRBD1 is a possible D gene (5 bases). The CDR3 runs to 18 residues. Deletions cut 2 bases from V and 2 bases from J, with 16 bases between. Germline CDR1 MDHEN, CDR2 SYDVKM. The CDR3 region is CASSLGASGVTGANVLTF. CDR3 coding DNA: TGTGCCAGCAGTTTAGGGGCATCAGGAGTTACTGGGGCCAACGTCCTGACTTTC.

The chain has TRBV28 and TRBJ1-2, with unresolved D. This CDR3 spans 15 amino acids. Germline V lookup: CDR1 MDHEN, CDR2 SYDVKM. Trimming removed 3 bases at V and 6 bases at J, with 17 bases between. The CDR3 DNA reads TGTGCCAGCAGTTTTTTCTTAGGTGGTGGAGATGGCTACACCTTC. This sequence encodes CASSFFLGGGDGYTF.

The chain employs TRBV9 and TRBJ2-1, with D possibly being TRBD2 (6 bases). The germline V gene encodes CDR1 SGDLS and CDR2 YYNGEE. The CDR3 is made up of 14 amino acids. The V gene lost 4 bases and the J gene lost 5 bases, with 13 bases spanning the gap. CDR3 amino acids: CASSYRDFHNEQFF. DNA for the CDR3: TGTGCCAGCAGCTACCGGGACTTCCACAATGAGCAGTTCTTC.

The rearrangement joins TRBV15 to TRBJ2-1, with 10 bases matching TRBD2. V lost 1 base, J lost 7 bases, and 10 bases stayed unmatched. The CDR3 spans 17 residues. Germline CDR1 is LNHNV and CDR2 is YYDKDF (reference sequence). The CDR3 coding sequence is TGTGCCACCAGCAGAGGGAGCGGGAGGGCCGGTGGGAATGAGCAGTTCTTC. Protein sequence: CATSRGSGRAGGNEQFF.

As regards this clone: The same CDR3 can be traced to other DNA sequences in this sample. The CDR3 DNA sequence: TGCAGCGTAGGACAGGGCCTTGGCTATGGCTACACCTTC. Its protein is CSVGQGLGYGYTF. The rearrangement links TRBV29-1 to TRBJ1-2, with TRBD1 identical over 8 bases. There are 13 residues in the CDR3. Germline assignment: CDR1 SQVTM and CDR2 ANQGSEA. V trimming: 6 bases; J trimming: 4 bases; junction bases outside the gene matches: 7.

This chain uses TRBV10-2 with TRBJ1-1, with D uncertain. This CDR3 contains 13 residues. The V end was cut by 0 bases, the J end by 1 base, with 3 bases between. The germline V gene has CDR1 WSHSY and CDR2 SAAADI. CDR3 nucleotides: TGCGCCAGCAGTGAGTCCGGGAACACTGAAGCTTTCTTT. This codes for CASSESGNTEAFF.

The chain combines TRBV28 with TRBJ2-3; D is perhaps TRBD1 or TRBD2 (6 bases each). Looked up from germline, CDR1 is MDHEN and CDR2 is SYDVKM. The V and J ends lost 8 bases and 2 bases respectively, with 14 bases between them. The CDR3 has 14 amino acids. CDR3 sequence: CASGGTWDTDTQYF. In DNA form, the CDR3 reads TGTGCCAGCGGCGGGACATGGGACACAGATACGCAGTATTTT.

The V call is TRBV5-1, the J call TRBJ2-1; TRBD2 matches at 7 bases. The trim removed 4 bases at V and 0 bases at J, leaving 4 bases unmatched. The CDR3 extends over 15 amino acids. Germline CDR1 SGHRS, CDR2 YFSETQ. The CDR3 protein is CASSNGRSSYNEQFF. In nucleotides, the CDR3 is TGCGCCAGCAGCAACGGGAGGAGCTCCTACAATGAGCAGTTCTTC.

The gene calls are TRBV7-3 and TRBJ1-6, with D hard to call. With 6 bases removed from V and 7 bases from J, the gap between germline ends came to 7 bases. This CDR3 spans 12 amino acids. Germline CDR1 reads SGHTA; CDR2 reads FQGTGA. The CDR3 DNA follows: TGTGCCAGCAGTACCGGGAATTCACCCCTCCACTTT. Translated, it gives CASSTGNSPLHF. The whole variable domain, filled in from reference TRBV7-3 and TRBJ1-6, reads GAGVSQTPSNKVTEKGKYVELRCDPISGHTALYWYRQSLGQGPEFLIYFQGTGAADDSGLPNDRFFAVRPEGSVSTLKIQRTERGDSAVYLCASSTGNSPLHFGNGTRLTVT.

This rearrangement joins TRBV6-6 to TRBJ1-4, with TRBD1 identical over 10 bases. The CDR3 runs to 15 residues. From germline, CDR1 is MNHNY and CDR2 SVGAGI (reference sequence). V gave up 6 bases and J gave up 7 bases; unmatched junction bases: 8. DNA for the CDR3: TGTGCCAGCAGGGAACCAGGACAGGGGGGTGAAAAACTGTTTTTT. It yields the protein CASREPGQGGEKLFF.

The chain links TRBV6-7 to TRBJ1-1; no clear D. TRBV6-7 qualifies as an ORF whose function is uncertain. V lost 5 bases to trimming and J lost 1 base, with 14 bases between them. The CDR3 extends over 15 amino acids. CDR3 in amino acids: CASSAYPPENTEAFF. The CDR3 DNA reads as TGTGCCAGCAGTGCCTACCCTCCCGAGAACACTGAAGCTTTCTTT.

The rearrangement links TRBV3-1 (or the pseudogene TRBV3-2) to TRBJ2-7; no definite D call. Germline loops: CDR1 LGHDT, CDR2 YNNKEL (reference sequence). The CDR3 covers 11 residues. The V gene lost 5 bases and the J gene lost 3 bases, with 5 bases spanning the gap. CDR3 in amino acids: CASSFYYEQYF. CDR3 sequence (DNA): TGTGCCAGCAGCTTCTACTACGAGCAGTACTTC.

This clone was observed a handful of times. At the DNA level, this CDR3 is encoded by other sequences in the same sample as well. The rearrangement links TRBV28 to TRBJ1-1, with D unresolved. The CDR3 totals 14 residues. Germline loops: CDR1 MDHEN, CDR2 SYDVKM. The V and J ends lost 2 bases and 1 base respectively, with 8 bases between them. The CDR3 bases are TGTGCCAGCAGTTTAATCGGGAAGAACACTGAAGCTTTCTTT. It translates to CASSLIGKNTEAFF. Complete variable domain (other parts from reference TRBV28 and TRBJ1-1): DVKVTQSSRYLVKRTGEKVFLECVQDMDHENMFWYRQDPGLGLRLIYFSYDVKMKEKGDIPEGYSVSREKKERFSLILESASTNQTSMYLCASSLIGKNTEAFFGQGTRLTVV.

Note on this clone: Within the sample, other DNA sequences also encode this same CDR3. This rearrangement joins TRBV5-6 to TRBJ2-7; D ambiguous. Trimming took off 0 bases at V and 2 bases at J, with 6 bases between the two ends. From germline, CDR1 is SGHDT and CDR2 YYEEEE. The CDR3 runs to 13 residues. CDR3 protein: CASSLGGTYEQYF. CDR3 in DNA: TGTGCCAGCAGCTTGGGCGGTACCTACGAGCAGTACTTC.

The table lists this clone with a few counts. The CDR3 DNA follows: TGTGCCAGCAGTCTCGTTCGTTTCGGCGGGAGCAATCAGCCCCAGCATTTT. It specifies CASSLVRFGGSNQPQHF. This chain links TRBV28 with TRBJ1-5, with D hard to call. The length of the CDR3 is 17 residues. Germline V gene data show CDR1 as MDHEN and CDR2 as SYDVKM. V lost 5 bases, J lost 1 base, and 18 bases lay in between.

The chain employs TRBV3-1 (or the pseudogene TRBV3-2) and TRBJ2-3, with 7 bases lining up with TRBD2. Germline V CDR1 and CDR2: LGHDT, YNNKEL (reference sequence). Germline trimming cut 0 bases from V and 4 bases from J; bases unmatched to any gene: 7. This CDR3 comprises 16 residues. The CDR3 protein is CASSQDFAGVSDTQYF. The CDR3, as DNA: TGTGCCAGCAGCCAAGATTTCGCGGGAGTATCAGATACGCAGTATTTT.

J is TRBJ2-3 and V is TRBV7-2; unclear D gene. In germline, CDR1 is SGHTA, CDR2 FQGNSA. Trimming removed 8 bases at V and 4 bases at J, with 13 bases between. The CDR3 is made up of 13 amino acids. As DNA, the CDR3 is TGTGCCAGCCTGCCCCGGACGGCAGATACGCAGTATTTT. As protein: CASLPRTADTQYF.

The chain has TRBV5-4 and TRBJ2-3; TRBD2 matches at 11 bases. CDR1 is SGHNT, CDR2 YYREEE, per germline (reference sequence). CDR3 length: 16 amino acids. V was pared by 4 bases and J by 2 bases, with 6 bases of the junction left unmatched. CDR3 protein: CASSAGTSGFTDTQYF. The CDR3 DNA sequence: TGTGCCAGCAGCGCCGGGACTAGCGGATTCACAGATACGCAGTATTTT.